The 5 T cell receptor beta chains in this list originate from one sample, sequenced in a study of shared clonotypes between healthy human individuals (dated by TCRdb to 2020 to 2022). Libraries were made using the immunoSEQ multiplex PCR assay. TCRdb's version of the immuneACCESS table is confined to in-frame rearrangements and falls short of the full clone set. An unresolved V gene accounts for under half of the shortfall where checked; the remainder is of unknown origin. The sample yields about 1.1 million clones; approximately 75% were counted once. About 0.89% of the sample lies in the top ten. Sequencing was carried out using memory CD4+ T cells from PBMCs. The sample's cell subset or site label is to be understood as: CD45RA-negative fraction. These TCRs come from a man aged 18 to 35 in good health. Some clones in this sample may be carry-over from other donors' samples.

Comments on this clone: Other DNA sequences of this sample code for an identical CDR3. This sequence joins TRBV5-1 and TRBJ2-3; D is unclear. Trimming left V 2 bases short and J 6 bases short, with 4 bases between. Looked up from germline, CDR1 is SGHRS and CDR2 is YFSETQ. This CDR3 is built from 11 residues. CDR3 coding DNA: TGCGCCAGCAGCTTTGGTGATACGCAGTATTTT. Amino acid sequence: CASSFGDTQYF.

The rearrangement uses TRBV28 and TRBJ2-3; 7 bases fit TRBD1. Germline V gives CDR1 MDHEN, CDR2 SYDVKM. The CDR3 sequence is 13 residues long. Trimming removed 5 bases from V and 4 bases from J; junction bases left unmatched: 3. The CDR3 protein is CASSHTGADTQYF. DNA of the CDR3: TGTGCCAGCAGTCATACAGGGGCAGATACGCAGTATTTT.

V is TRBV27 and J is TRBJ2-1; D is unresolved. CDR1 is MNHEY and CDR2 is SMNVEV in the germline V gene (reference sequence). The CDR3 loop spans 15 amino acids. The V end was cut by 4 bases, the J end by 7 bases, with 17 bases between. CDR3 bases: TGTGCCAGCAGTTCCCTGGGGTCGGGTAGGAATGAGCAGTTCTTC. Encoded protein: CASSSLGSGRNEQFF.

The chain links TRBV30 to TRBJ2-3, with a possible D match to TRBD2 (6 bases). Trimming shortened V by 3 bases and J by 2 bases, and 9 bases separated the two germline ends. The CDR3 extends over 13 amino acids. Germline CDR1 reads GTSNPN; CDR2 reads SVGIG (reference sequence). CDR3 nucleotide sequence: TGTGCCTGGAGGCGGGATTACACAGATACGCAGTATTTT. As protein: CAWRRDYTDTQYF.

V is TRBV9 and J is TRBJ2-7; the D call may be TRBD1 or TRBD2 (5 bases each). The CDR3 sequence is 15 residues long. CDR1 is SGDLS and CDR2 is YYNGEE in the germline V gene. Trimming took 2 bases from V and 2 from J, leaving 14 bases between them. CDR3: CASSVEAGSTYEQYF. CDR3 bases: TGTGCCAGCAGCGTTGAGGCAGGGAGTACCTACGAGCAGTACTTC. Full variable domain (outside the CDR3, taken from reference TRBV9 and TRBJ2-7): DSGVTQTPKHLITATGQRVTLRCSPRSGDLSVYWYQQSLDQGLQFLIQYYNGEERAKGNILERFSAQQFPDLHSELNLSSLELGDSALYFCASSVEAGSTYEQYFGPGTRLTVT.